The present T cell receptor (beta chain) was sequenced within a study of a mutant IDH1 vaccine in newly diagnosed glioma. Study in general: The therapy given earlier, which was standard therapy, consisted of radiotherapy, temozolomide, or both, and most of the patients received both.

General study results and limits: It was around 93% of patients that developed vaccine-induced immune responses.

Repertoires were generated with immunoSEQ multiplex PCR, while TCRdb's copy carries only in-frame clones and drops some. The sample consists of roughly 84,000 clones, about 80% of them appearing once. V lost 3 bases to trimming and J lost 9 bases; unmatched junction nucleotides: 5. The length of the CDR3 is 13 residues. Germline V gene lookup returns CDR1 LNHDA and CDR2 SQIVND (reference sequence). As for time point: baseline, week 1 (first vaccination visit). The treatment was: pre-vaccination baseline after standard-of-care therapy. New IDH1-mutant, ATRX-lost WHO grade 3 or 4 astrocytomas occurred in donors. A word on this clone: Its specificity is unknown.

The source was PBMCs, collected from a glioma patient treated with radiotherapy, temozolomide or both. The chain uses TRBV19 and TRBJ1-5, with TRBD1 identical over 7 bases. This TCR was sampled from a middle-aged man with glioma. Some clones in this sample may be carry-over from other donors' samples. The CDR3 is CASSMDRSRPQHF. CDR3 DNA: TGTGCCAGTAGTATGGACAGGTCTCGGCCCCAGCATTTT.